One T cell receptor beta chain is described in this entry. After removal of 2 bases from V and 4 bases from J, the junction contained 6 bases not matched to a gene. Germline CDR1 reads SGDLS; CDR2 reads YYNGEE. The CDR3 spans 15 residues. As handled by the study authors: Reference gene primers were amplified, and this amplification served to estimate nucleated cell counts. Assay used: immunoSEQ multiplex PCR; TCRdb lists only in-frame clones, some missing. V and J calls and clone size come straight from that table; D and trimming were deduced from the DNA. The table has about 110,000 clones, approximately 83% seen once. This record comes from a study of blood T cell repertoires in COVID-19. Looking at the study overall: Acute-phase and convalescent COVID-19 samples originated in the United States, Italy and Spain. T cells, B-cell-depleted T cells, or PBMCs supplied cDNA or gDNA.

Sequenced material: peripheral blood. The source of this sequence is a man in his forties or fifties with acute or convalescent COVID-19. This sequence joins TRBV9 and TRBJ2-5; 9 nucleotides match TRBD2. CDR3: CASSVRGGAGETQYF. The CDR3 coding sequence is TGTGCCAGCAGCGTTCGCGGGGGGGCTGGAGAGACCCAGTACTTC.